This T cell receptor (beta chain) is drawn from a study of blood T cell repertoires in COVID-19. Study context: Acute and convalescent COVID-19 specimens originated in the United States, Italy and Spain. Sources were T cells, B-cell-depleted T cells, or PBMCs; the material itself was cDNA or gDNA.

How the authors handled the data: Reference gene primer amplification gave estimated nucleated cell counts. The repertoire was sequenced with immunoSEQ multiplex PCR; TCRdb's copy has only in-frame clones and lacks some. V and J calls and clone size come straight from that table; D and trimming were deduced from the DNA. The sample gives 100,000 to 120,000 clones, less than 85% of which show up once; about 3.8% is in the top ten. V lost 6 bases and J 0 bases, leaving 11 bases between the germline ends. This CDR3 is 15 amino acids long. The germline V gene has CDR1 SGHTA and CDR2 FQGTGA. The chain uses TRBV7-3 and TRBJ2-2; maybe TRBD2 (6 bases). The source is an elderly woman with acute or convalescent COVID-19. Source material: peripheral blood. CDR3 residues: CASREGTSNTGELFF. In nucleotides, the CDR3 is TGTGCCAGCAGGGAAGGGACTTCGAACACCGGGGAGCTGTTTTTT.